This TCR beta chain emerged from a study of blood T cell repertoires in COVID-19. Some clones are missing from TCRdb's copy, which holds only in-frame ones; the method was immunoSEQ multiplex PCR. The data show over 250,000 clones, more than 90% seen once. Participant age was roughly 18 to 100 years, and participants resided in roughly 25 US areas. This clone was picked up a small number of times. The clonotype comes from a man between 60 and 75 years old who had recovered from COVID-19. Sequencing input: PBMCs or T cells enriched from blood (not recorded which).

The CDR3 region has the DNA TGTGCCAGCAGCTTACTGCCCTACTCTGGAAACACCATATATTTT. Its translation is CASSLLPYSGNTIYF. The rearrangement links TRBV11-3 to TRBJ1-3; D remains unclear. Per germline, CDR1 SGHNT and CDR2 YENEEA. The CDR3 sequence is 15 residues long. Deletions cut 2 bases from V and 0 bases from J, with 8 bases between.